This note documents a single T cell receptor (beta chain) sequence. What it recognizes is unknown. The V gene lost 4 bases and the J gene lost 5 bases, with 12 bases spanning the gap. Germline V lookup: CDR1 SGDLS, CDR2 YYNGEE. The CDR3 is 13 amino acids. 13 Jbeta primers and 60 Vbeta primers were used for the PCR. Per the original methods: Later analysis identified some 88 million unique TCR beta chains, some 10 million shared. Data came from immunoSEQ multiplex PCR; TCRdb stores just in-frame clones and leaves some out. V, J and clone size derive from that table, while D and trimming were established from the DNA sequence. The sample yields about 88,000 clones, about 90% seen once. The entry originates in a study of cytomegalovirus exposure and HLA in healthy donors. Study summary: The Caucasian-associated ancestry cluster held roughly 80% of around 380 genotyped donors. The study's findings and limits: The CMV antigen specificity of three CMV-associated chains was confirmed through in vitro analysis. In an earlier analysis, most TCR beta V segments were productive about 87% or about 30% of the time.

Sequenced sample: PBMCs. The TCR was taken from a man aged 18 to 35 in good health and CMV-seronegative. The rearrangement links TRBV9 to TRBJ1-1, with a possible D match to TRBD1 (5 bases). CDR3 sequence reads: CASSTTDSTEAFF. Written as DNA, the CDR3 is TGTGCCAGCAGCACGACAGACAGTACTGAAGCTTTCTTT.